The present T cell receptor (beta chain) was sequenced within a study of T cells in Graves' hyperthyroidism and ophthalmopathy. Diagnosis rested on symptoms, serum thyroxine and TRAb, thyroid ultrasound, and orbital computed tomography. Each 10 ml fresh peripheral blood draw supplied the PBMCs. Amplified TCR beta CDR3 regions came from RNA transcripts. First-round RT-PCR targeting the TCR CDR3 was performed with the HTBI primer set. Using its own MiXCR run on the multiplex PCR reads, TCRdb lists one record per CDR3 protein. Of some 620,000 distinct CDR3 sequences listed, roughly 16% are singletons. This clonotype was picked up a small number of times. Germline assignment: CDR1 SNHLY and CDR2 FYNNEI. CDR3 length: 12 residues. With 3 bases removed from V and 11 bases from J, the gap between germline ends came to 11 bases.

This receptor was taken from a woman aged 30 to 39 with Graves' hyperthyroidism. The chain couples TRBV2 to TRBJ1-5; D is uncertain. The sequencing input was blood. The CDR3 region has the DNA TGTGCCAGCAGTGATGGATCTTTGTCCCAGCATTTT. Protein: CASSDGSLSQHF.